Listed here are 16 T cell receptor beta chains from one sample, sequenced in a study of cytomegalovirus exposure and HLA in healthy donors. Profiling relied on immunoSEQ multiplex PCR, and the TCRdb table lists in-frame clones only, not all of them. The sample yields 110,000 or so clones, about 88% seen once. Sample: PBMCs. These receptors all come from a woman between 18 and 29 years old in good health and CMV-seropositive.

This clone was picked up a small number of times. This chain's CDR3 is CASSLRGQGMAQGTNEQFF. CDR3 DNA: TGCGCCAGCAGCTTACGGGGACAGGGGATGGCGCAGGGGACTAATGAGCAGTTCTTC. V gene TRBV5-1 combines with J gene TRBJ2-1, with 10 bases aligning to TRBD1. CDR3 length: 19 amino acids. Losses at the gene ends were 2 bases for V and 7 bases for J; bases not matched to a gene: 18. Looked up from germline, CDR1 is SGHRS and CDR2 is YFSETQ.

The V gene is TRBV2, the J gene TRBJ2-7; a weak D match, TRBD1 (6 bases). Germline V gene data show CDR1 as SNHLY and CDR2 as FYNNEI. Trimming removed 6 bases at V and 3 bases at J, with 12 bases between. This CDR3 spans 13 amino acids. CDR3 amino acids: CASRRQEHYEQYF. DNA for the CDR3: TGTGCCAGCAGGCGACAGGAGCACTACGAGCAGTACTTC.

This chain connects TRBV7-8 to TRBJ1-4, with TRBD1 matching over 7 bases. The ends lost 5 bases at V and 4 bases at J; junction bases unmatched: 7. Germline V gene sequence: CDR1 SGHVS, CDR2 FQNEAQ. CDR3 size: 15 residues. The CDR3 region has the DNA TGTGCCAGCAGCCCTAGGGACAGCCATAATGAAAAACTGTTTTTT. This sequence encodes CASSPRDSHNEKLFF.

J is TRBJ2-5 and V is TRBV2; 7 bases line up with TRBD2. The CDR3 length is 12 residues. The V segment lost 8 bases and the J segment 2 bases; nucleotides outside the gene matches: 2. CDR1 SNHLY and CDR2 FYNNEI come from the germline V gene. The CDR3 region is CASGEGQETQYF. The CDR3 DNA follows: TGTGCCAGCGGGGAGGGGCAAGAGACCCAGTACTTC.

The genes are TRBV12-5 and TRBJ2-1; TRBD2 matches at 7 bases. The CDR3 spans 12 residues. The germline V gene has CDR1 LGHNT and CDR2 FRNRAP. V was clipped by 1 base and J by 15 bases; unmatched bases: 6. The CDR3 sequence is CASGLAGTTLFF. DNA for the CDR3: TGTGCTAGTGGTTTGGCCGGGACTACTTTGTTCTTC. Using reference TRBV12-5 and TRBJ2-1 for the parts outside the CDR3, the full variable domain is DARVTQTPRHKVTEMGQEVTMRCQPILGHNTVFWYRQTMMQGLELLAYFRNRAPLDDSGMPKDRFSAEMPDATLATLKIQPSEPRDSAVYFCASGLAGTTLFFGPGTRLTVL.

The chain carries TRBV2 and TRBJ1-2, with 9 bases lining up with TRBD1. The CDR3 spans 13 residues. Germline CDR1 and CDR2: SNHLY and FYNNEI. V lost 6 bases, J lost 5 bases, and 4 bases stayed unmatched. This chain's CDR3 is CASRFDRGYGYTF. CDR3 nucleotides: TGTGCCAGCAGGTTTGACAGGGGGTATGGCTACACCTTC.

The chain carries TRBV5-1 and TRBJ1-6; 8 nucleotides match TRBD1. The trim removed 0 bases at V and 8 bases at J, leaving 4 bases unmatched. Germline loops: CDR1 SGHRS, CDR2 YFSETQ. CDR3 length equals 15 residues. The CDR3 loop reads CASSLAGQGYSPLHF. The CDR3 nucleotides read TGCGCCAGCAGCTTGGCCGGACAGGGATATTCACCCCTCCACTTT.

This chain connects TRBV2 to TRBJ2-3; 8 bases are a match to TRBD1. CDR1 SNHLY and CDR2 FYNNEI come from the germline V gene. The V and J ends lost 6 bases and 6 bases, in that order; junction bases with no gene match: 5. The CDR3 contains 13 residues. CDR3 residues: CASRGDRRDTQYF. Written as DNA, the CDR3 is TGTGCCAGCAGGGGGGACAGGAGGGATACGCAGTATTTT.

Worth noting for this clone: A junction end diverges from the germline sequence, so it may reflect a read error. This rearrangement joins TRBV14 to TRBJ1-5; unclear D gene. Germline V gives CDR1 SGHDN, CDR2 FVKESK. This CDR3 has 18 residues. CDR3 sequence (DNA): TGTGCCAGCACCCAAGGTGGGCACAAAGAGTTTAGCAATCAGCCCCAGCATTTT. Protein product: CASTQGGHKEFSNQPQHF.

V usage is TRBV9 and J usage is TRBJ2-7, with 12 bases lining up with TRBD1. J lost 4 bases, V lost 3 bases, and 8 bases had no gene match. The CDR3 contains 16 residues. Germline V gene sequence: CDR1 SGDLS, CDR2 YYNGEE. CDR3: CASSETPGQGAYEQYF. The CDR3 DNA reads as TGTGCCAGCAGCGAAACTCCGGGACAGGGGGCGTACGAGCAGTACTTC.

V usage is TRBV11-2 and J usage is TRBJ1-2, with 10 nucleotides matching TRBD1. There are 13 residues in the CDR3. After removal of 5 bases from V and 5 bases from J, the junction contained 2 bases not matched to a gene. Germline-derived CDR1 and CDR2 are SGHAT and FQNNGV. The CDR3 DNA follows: TGTGCCAGCAGCCCGGGACAGGGGTATGGCTACACCTTC. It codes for CASSPGQGYGYTF.

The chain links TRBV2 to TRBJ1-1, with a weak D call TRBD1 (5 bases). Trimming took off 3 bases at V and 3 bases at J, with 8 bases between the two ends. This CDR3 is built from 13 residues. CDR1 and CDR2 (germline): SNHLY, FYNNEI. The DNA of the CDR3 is TGTGCCAGCAGTGACCAGGGTTACACTGAAGCTTTCTTT. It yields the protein CASSDQGYTEAFF.

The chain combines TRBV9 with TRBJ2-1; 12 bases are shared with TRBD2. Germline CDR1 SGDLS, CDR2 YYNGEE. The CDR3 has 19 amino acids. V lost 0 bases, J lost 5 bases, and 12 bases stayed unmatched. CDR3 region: CASSVEGRASGGANNEQFF. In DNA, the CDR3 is TGTGCCAGCAGCGTAGAAGGTCGGGCTAGCGGGGGGGCAAACAATGAGCAGTTCTTC.

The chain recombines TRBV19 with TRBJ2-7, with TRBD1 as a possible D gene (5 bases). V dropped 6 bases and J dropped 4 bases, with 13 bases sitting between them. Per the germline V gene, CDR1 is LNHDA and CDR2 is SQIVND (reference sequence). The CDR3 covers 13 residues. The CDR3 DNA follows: TGTGCCAGTAGCCAGGGAATTGGATACGAGCAGTACTTC. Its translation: CASSQGIGYEQYF.

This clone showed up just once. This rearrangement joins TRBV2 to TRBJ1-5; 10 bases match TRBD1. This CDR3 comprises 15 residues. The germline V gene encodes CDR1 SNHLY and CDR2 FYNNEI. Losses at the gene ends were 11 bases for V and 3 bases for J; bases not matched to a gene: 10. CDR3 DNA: TGTGCCGTCCGACAGGGGGCGCGAATCAATCAGCCCCAGCATTTT. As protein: CAVRQGARINQPQHF.

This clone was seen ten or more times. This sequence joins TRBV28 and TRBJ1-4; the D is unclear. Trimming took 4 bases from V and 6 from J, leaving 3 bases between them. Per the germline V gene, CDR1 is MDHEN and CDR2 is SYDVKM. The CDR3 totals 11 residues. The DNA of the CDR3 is TGTGCCAGCAGTTCCGATGAAAAACTGTTTTTT. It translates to CASSSDEKLFF.